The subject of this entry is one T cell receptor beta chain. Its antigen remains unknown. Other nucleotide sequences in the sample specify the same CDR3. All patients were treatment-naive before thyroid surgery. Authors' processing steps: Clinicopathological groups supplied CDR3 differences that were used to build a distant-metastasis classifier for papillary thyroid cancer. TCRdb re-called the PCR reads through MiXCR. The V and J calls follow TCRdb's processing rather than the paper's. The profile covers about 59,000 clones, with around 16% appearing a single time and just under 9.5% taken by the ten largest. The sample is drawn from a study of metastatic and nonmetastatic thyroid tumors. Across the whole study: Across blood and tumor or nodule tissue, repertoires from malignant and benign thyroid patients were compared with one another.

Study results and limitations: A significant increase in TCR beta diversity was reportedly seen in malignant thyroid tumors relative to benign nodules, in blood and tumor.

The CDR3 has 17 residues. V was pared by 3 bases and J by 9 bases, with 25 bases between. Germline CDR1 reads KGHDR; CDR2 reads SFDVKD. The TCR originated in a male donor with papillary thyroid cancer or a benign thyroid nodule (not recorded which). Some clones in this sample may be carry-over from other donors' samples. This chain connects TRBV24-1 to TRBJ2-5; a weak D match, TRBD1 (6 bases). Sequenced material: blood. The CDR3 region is CATSDVPGHLWGRAQYF. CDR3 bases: TGTGCCACCAGTGATGTCCCGGGACACCTGTGGGGTAGGGCCCAGTACTTC.